The 28 T cell receptor beta chains below were found in one sample sequenced in a study of neurological immune-mediated disorders. TCRdb redid the calling of the 5' RACE reads with MiXCR, one entry per CDR3 protein. The sample has 60,000 or so distinct CDR3 sequences; about an eighth are singletons. Sequencing was done on a sample of PBMCs. These TCRs come from a man aged 60-69 years in good health.

This clonotype was picked up many times. The genes are TRBV20-1 and TRBJ1-3, with D unclear. This CDR3 contains 14 residues. V was trimmed by 1 base and J by 0 bases, leaving 7 bases between them. Germline CDR1 reads DFQATT; CDR2 reads SNEGSKA (reference sequence). CDR3 bases: TGCAGTGCTAGAGTAGGTAACTCTGGAAACACCATATATTTT. Translation gives CSARVGNSGNTIYF.

This clonotype appeared many times. The gene calls are TRBV29-1 and TRBJ2-3; perhaps D is TRBD1 or TRBD2 (5 bases each). Per germline, CDR1 SQVTM and CDR2 ANQGSEA. The CDR3 sequence is 15 residues long. V was pared by 4 bases and J by 0 bases, with 14 bases between. The CDR3 loop reads CSVGGLTASTDTQYF. The CDR3 bases are TGCAGCGTTGGGGGGTTGACGGCAAGCACAGATACGCAGTATTTT.

In this sample, this clonotype turned up many times. This chain connects TRBV5-1 to TRBJ2-3, with TRBD2 matching over 10 bases. Per germline, CDR1 SGHRS and CDR2 YFSETQ. The CDR3 covers 15 residues. Unmatched junction bases numbered 3, after V lost 3 bases and J lost 2 bases. The CDR3 region is CASSSSGGTTDTQYF. CDR3 sequence (DNA): TGCGCCAGCAGCTCTAGCGGGGGAACCACAGATACGCAGTATTTT.

For this clonotype: A read error may explain this, as a much larger clone is one base away. The rearrangement joins TRBV7-3 to TRBJ1-1; D remains unclear. The CDR3 sequence is 13 residues long. Germline V CDR1 and CDR2: SGHTA, FQGTGA. CDR3: CASSIQANTEALF. CDR3 nucleotide sequence: TGTGCCAGCAGCATACAAGCGAACACTGAAGCTTTGTTT.

The table lists this clonotype with many counts. The gene calls are TRBV29-1 and TRBJ1-1, with 7 positions matching TRBD1. Germline loops: CDR1 SQVTM, CDR2 ANQGSEA. The CDR3 runs to 14 residues. The junction had 6 bases not matched to a gene; V was cut back by 5 bases and J by 0 bases. CDR3 amino acids: CSVLPDRLNTEAFF. CDR3 bases: TGCAGCGTTCTTCCGGACAGGCTGAACACTGAAGCTTTCTTT.

This clonotype was seen at least ten times. The gene calls are TRBV20-1 and TRBJ1-5; the D is unclear. In germline, CDR1 is DFQATT, CDR2 SNEGSKA (reference sequence). Between the trimmed V and J ends, which lost 6 bases and 4 bases, there was a span of 10 bases. This CDR3 spans 12 amino acids. The CDR3 is CSAGQENQPQHF. CDR3 DNA sequence: TGCAGTGCAGGGCAGGAAAATCAGCCCCAGCATTTT.

Concerning this clonotype itself: At one boundary the junction diverges from the germline segment, which might be a read error. This chain uses TRBV6-5 with TRBJ2-7; D perhaps matches TRBD2 (5 bases). CDR3 length equals 13 residues. In germline, CDR1 is MNHEY, CDR2 SVGAGI. CDR3 sequence: CTSSYSGSYEQYF. CDR3 in DNA: TGTACCAGCAGTTACTCGGGGAGCTACGAGCAGTACTTC.

This clonotype was counted ten times or more. The chain employs TRBV12-3 or TRBV12-4 and TRBJ2-6; D is ambiguous. CDR3 length: 17 residues. The V end lost 5 bases, the J end lost 0 bases, and 14 bases lay between the germline ends. CDR3 nucleotides: TGTGCCAGCAGTCCCACTAAAGACAACTCTGGGGCCAACGTCCTGACTTTC. It is translated as CASSPTKDNSGANVLTF.

There are many counts of this clonotype. The chain recombines TRBV20-1 with TRBJ1-1, with TRBD1 as a possible D gene (6 bases). Germline V gene data show CDR1 as DFQATT and CDR2 as SNEGSKA (reference sequence). The V end was cut by 6 bases, the J end by 6 bases, with 26 bases between. The CDR3 length is 16 residues. The CDR3 spells CSARSRGARDQAEAFF. Here the CDR3 DNA reads TGCAGTGCCCGAAGTCGGGGGGCGCGGGATCAAGCTGAAGCTTTCTTT.

This clonotype was recorded many times. The J gene is TRBJ1-4, the V gene TRBV5-1; D gene unclear. Germline loops: CDR1 SGHRS, CDR2 YFSETQ. The CDR3 runs to 16 residues. Deletions cut 0 bases from V and 0 bases from J, with 9 bases between. The CDR3 loop reads CASSLGVGSTNEKLFF. DNA of the CDR3: TGCGCCAGCAGCTTGGGGGTCGGGTCAACTAATGAAAAACTGTTTTTT.

Ten or more counts support this clonotype. The V and J genes are TRBV7-2 and TRBJ2-7; 13 positions match TRBD2. Germline V gene lookup returns CDR1 SGHTA and CDR2 FQGNSA. Unmatched junction bases numbered 2, after V lost 5 bases and J lost 1 base. This CDR3 contains 15 residues. CDR3 loop: CASSQLAGGSYEQYF. The CDR3 region has the DNA TGTGCCAGCAGCCAACTAGCGGGGGGGTCCTACGAGCAGTACTTC.

This clonotype was detected ten times or more. The chain recombines TRBV12-3 or TRBV12-4 with TRBJ1-1; weak D call: TRBD1 (6 bases). Deletions cut 6 bases from V and 7 bases from J, with 12 bases between. There are 12 residues in the CDR3. This CDR3 is CASSQDSLEAFF. As DNA, the CDR3 is TGTGCCAGCAGCCAGGACAGCCTTGAAGCTTTCTTT.

This chain connects TRBV7-2 to TRBJ2-5; D gene ambiguous. The CDR3 has 12 amino acids. The germline V and J ends were trimmed by 9 bases and 4 bases, with 12 bases remaining between them. Germline CDR1 reads SGHTA; CDR2 reads FQGNSA. The chain's CDR3 is CASSPLGETQYF. The CDR3 DNA follows: TGTGCCAGTAGCCCTCTAGGAGAGACCCAGTACTTC. Complete variable domain (other parts from reference TRBV7-2 and TRBJ2-5): GAGVSQSPSNKVTEKGKDVELRCDPISGHTALYWYRQSLGQGLEFLIYFQGNSAPDKSGLPSDRFSAERTGGSVSTLTIQRTQQEDSAVYLCASSPLGETQYFGPGTRLLVL.

This clonotype was observed at least ten times. This chain joins TRBV7-8 and TRBJ2-7; D is unresolved. V dropped 4 bases and J dropped 0 bases, with 7 bases sitting between them. The CDR3 loop spans 13 amino acids. CDR1 and CDR2 from the germline V gene are SGHVS and FQNEAQ. This chain's CDR3 is CASSYGTSYEQYF. The CDR3 DNA is TGTGCCAGCAGCTACGGAACCTCCTACGAGCAGTACTTC.

This clonotype was counted many times. The chain joins TRBV7-2 to TRBJ2-3; TRBD2 agrees at 8 bases. Losses at the gene ends were 5 bases for V and 2 bases for J; bases not matched to a gene: 3. Germline V gene lookup returns CDR1 SGHTA and CDR2 FQGNSA. The CDR3 has 14 residues. The CDR3: CASSPGGVTDTQYF. DNA for the CDR3: TGTGCCAGCAGCCCCGGGGGGGTCACAGATACGCAGTATTTT.

This clonotype was recorded many times. The V and J genes are TRBV12-3 or TRBV12-4 and TRBJ2-6; possible D gene TRBD2, 6 bases. V was trimmed by 6 bases and J by 0 bases, leaving 9 bases between them. The CDR3 covers 15 residues. CDR3: CASSGGVSGANVLTF. CDR3 bases: TGTGCCAGCAGCGGAGGGGTCTCTGGGGCCAACGTCCTGACTTTC.

This clonotype was counted many times. The rearrangement uses TRBV5-1 and TRBJ2-1, with 8 bases lining up with TRBD1. J was trimmed by 7 bases and V by 3 bases; bases with no gene match: 9. Germline-derived CDR1 and CDR2 are SGHRS and YFSETQ. The CDR3 has 15 residues. CDR3 region: CASSSLSDRDNEQFF. The CDR3 region has the DNA TGCGCCAGCAGCTCTCTCTCGGACAGGGATAATGAGCAGTTCTTC.

This clonotype was recorded many times. The genes are TRBV12-3 or TRBV12-4 and TRBJ2-2, with 12 bases identical to TRBD2. This CDR3 is built from 15 residues. Trimming cost V 6 bases and J 5 bases; bases outside gene matches: 4. The CDR3: CASRLAGGGTGELFF. Here the CDR3 DNA reads TGTGCCAGCAGACTAGCGGGGGGCGGAACCGGGGAGCTGTTTTTT.

This clonotype came up many times. V usage is TRBV4-3 and J usage is TRBJ2-1; D ambiguous. The CDR3 covers 13 residues. V lost 3 bases to trimming and J lost 7 bases, with 10 bases between them. The germline gives CDR1 LGHNA, CDR2 YSLEER. The chain's CDR3 is CASSQNRLNEQFF. CDR3 DNA: TGCGCCAGCAGCCAGAACCGACTTAATGAGCAGTTCTTC.

In this sample, this clonotype turned up many times. The rearrangement uses TRBV6-2 or TRBV6-3 and TRBJ2-2; possibly TRBD2 for D (5 bases). V lost 6 bases to trimming and J lost 9 bases, with 14 bases between them. The CDR3 runs 13 residues. Germline assignment: CDR1 MNHEY and CDR2 SVGEGT. In DNA, the CDR3 is TGTGCCAGCAGCGAAGAGGGTATCCGGGAGCTGTTTTTT. Translating it yields CASSEEGIRELFF.

This clonotype has just a few counts. V and J are TRBV5-6 and TRBJ1-5; D ambiguous. This CDR3 contains 13 residues. V was clipped by 2 bases and J by 5 bases, with 8 bases between them. Germline V gene data show CDR1 as SGHDT and CDR2 as YYEEEE. Here the CDR3 DNA reads TGTGCCAGCAGCTTCTCAAGGGATCAGCCCCAGCATTTT. Its protein is CASSFSRDQPQHF.

This clonotype appeared many times. Written as DNA, the CDR3 is TGTGCCAGCAGCAAGGACAGTTTTGCAGGAAACACCAAGAACACCATATATTTT. It translates to CASSKDSFAGNTKNTIYF. This rearrangement joins TRBV21-1 to TRBJ1-3; TRBD1, the table's D call, was not compared with the DNA. TRBV21-1 is annotated as a pseudogene. The length of the CDR3 is 18 residues.

This clonotype has a count of ten or more. The rearrangement uses TRBV7-8 and TRBJ2-2; 13 positions agree with TRBD2. V lost 10 bases to trimming and J lost 4 bases; unmatched junction nucleotides: 12. Germline loops: CDR1 SGHVS, CDR2 FQNEAQ. This CDR3 region has 17 residues. Here the CDR3 DNA reads TGTGCCACCCGACTAGCGGGGGGTAACCCGATCACCGGGGAGCTGTTTTTT. This codes for CATRLAGGNPITGELFF.

In its sample, this clonotype was seen many times. The chain uses TRBV20-1 and TRBJ2-5; D is ambiguous. Trimming took 6 bases from V and 4 from J, leaving 12 bases between them. The CDR3 totals 12 residues. Germline-derived CDR1 and CDR2 are DFQATT and SNEGSKA (reference sequence). The CDR3 nucleotides read TGCAGTGCGACGGGCCTGAGAGAGACCCAGTACTTC. Translating gives CSATGLRETQYF.

This clonotype was counted ten times or more. The chain recombines TRBV20-1 with TRBJ2-7; a weak D match, TRBD1 (5 bases). Germline assignment: CDR1 DFQATT and CDR2 SNEGSKA (reference sequence). Trimming cost V 3 bases and J 7 bases, with 19 bases left between them. This CDR3 region has 14 residues. Written as DNA, the CDR3 is TGCAGTGCTAGTTTCTTCGACAGACCCCTGGAGCAGTACTTC. This encodes CSASFFDRPLEQYF.

In this sample, this clonotype turned up many times. The chain employs TRBV18 and TRBJ1-2, with D hard to call. Germline V gives CDR1 KGHSH, CDR2 LQKENI. The length of the CDR3 is 13 residues. V lost 3 bases and J 5 bases, leaving 10 bases between the germline ends. The DNA for the CDR3 is TGTGCCAGCTCACCTTTGGCGGATTATGGCTACACCTTC. The encoded protein is CASSPLADYGYTF.

This clonotype was observed many times. The chain uses TRBV29-1 and TRBJ1-2, with TRBD1 as a possible D gene (5 bases). Germline values: CDR1 SQVTM, CDR2 ANQGSEA. The CDR3 loop spans 11 amino acids. V lost 5 bases and J 6 bases, leaving 10 bases between the germline ends. CDR3 in DNA: TGCAGCGTTCTCTTGGGACATGGCTACACCTTC. Protein sequence: CSVLLGHGYTF.

This clonotype was seen many times. The J gene is TRBJ2-2, the V gene TRBV12-3 or TRBV12-4; TRBD1 agrees at 8 bases. J was trimmed by 3 bases and V by 5 bases; bases with no gene match: 5. The length of the CDR3 is 15 residues. CDR3: CASSPQQGDTGELFF. As DNA, the CDR3 is TGTGCCAGCAGTCCACAACAGGGGGACACCGGGGAGCTGTTTTTT.